This T cell receptor (beta chain) was observed in a study of T cell responses to AZD1222 COVID-19 vaccine. The CDR3 has 14 amino acids. The ends were cut back, 5 bases at V and 7 bases at J, with 18 bases in the middle. In germline, CDR1 is SGHAT, CDR2 FQDESV (reference sequence). Profiling relied on immunoSEQ multiplex PCR, and the TCRdb table lists in-frame clones only, not all of them. The data show tens of thousands of clones, over 75% seen once. Study conclusions and caveats: It should be noted that donors were predominantly white British and more often female, and clonal diversity was possibly underestimated.

With respect to this clone: Its antigen is undetermined.

The sample was peripheral blood, taken 28 days after the second AZD1222 dose. The rearrangement uses TRBV11-1 and TRBJ2-7; D is perhaps TRBD2 (5 bases). The source is an adult who received the AZD1222 COVID-19 vaccine. The CDR3 here is CASSQTQGLGEQYF. The CDR3 nucleotides are TGTGCCAGCAGCCAAACCCAAGGACTGGGGGAGCAGTACTTC. Supplemented by reference TRBV11-1 and TRBJ2-7, the full variable domain reads EAEVAQSPRYKITEKSQAVAFWCDPISGHATLYWYRQILGQGPELLVQFQDESVVDDSQLPKDRFSAERLKGVDSTLKIQPAELGDSAMYLCASSQTQGLGEQYFGPGTRLTVT.